Sequencing of this TCR beta chain was carried out in a study of T cell changes during pregnancy in multiple sclerosis. The assay was immunoSEQ multiplex PCR, and TCRdb's table has in-frame clones only and misses some. This sample carries 40,000 to 55,000 clones, 92% of them seen once, and the ten largest clones take 0.52%. The germline gives CDR1 SGHDN, CDR2 FVKESK. The CDR3 spans 16 residues. The ends were cut back, 4 bases at V and 5 bases at J, with 20 bases in the middle. Sample: CD4+ T cells from peripheral blood mononuclear cells, taken in the third trimester of pregnancy. The TCR sequence derives from a female donor with multiple sclerosis, enrolled in a pregnancy study. This chain joins TRBV14 and TRBJ1-2; a weak D match, TRBD1 (6 bases). The CDR3 coding sequence is TGTGCCAGCAGCCCACGTGGACAGAGCTATTTGTATGGCTACACCTTC. It specifies CASSPRGQSYLYGYTF.